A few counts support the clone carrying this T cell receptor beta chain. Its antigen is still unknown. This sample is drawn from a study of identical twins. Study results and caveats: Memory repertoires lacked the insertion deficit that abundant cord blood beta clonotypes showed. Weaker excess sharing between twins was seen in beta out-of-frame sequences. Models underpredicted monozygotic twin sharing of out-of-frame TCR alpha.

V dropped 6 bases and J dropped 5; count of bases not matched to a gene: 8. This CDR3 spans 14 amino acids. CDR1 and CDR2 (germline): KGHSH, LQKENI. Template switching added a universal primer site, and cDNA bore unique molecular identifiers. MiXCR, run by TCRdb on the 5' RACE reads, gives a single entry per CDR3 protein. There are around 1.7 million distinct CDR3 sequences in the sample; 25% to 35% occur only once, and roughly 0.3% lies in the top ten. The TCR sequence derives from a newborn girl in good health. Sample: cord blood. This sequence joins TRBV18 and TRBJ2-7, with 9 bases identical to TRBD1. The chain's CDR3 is CASSPGTGRDEQYF. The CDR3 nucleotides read TGTGCCAGCTCCCCAGGGACAGGGCGAGACGAGCAGTACTTC.